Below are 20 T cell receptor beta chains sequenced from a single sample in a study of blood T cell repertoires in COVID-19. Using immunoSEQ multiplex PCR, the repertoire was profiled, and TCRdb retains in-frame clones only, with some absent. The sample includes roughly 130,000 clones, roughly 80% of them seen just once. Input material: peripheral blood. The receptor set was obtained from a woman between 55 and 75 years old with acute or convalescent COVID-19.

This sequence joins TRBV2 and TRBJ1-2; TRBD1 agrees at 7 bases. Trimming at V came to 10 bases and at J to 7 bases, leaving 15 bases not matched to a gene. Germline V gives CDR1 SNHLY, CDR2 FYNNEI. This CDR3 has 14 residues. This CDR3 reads CAIQVGGAGGGYTF. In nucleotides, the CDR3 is TGTGCCATCCAGGTCGGGGGTGCAGGGGGTGGCTACACCTTC.

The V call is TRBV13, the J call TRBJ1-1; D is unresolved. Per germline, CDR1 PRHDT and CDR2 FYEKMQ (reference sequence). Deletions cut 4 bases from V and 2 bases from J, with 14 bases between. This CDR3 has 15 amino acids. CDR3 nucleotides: TGTGCCAGCAGCTCCTATTTTTCGGGAAACACTGAAGCTTTCTTT. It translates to CASSSYFSGNTEAFF.

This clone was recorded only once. CDR3 region: CASQTDRINSPLHF. As DNA, the CDR3 is TGTGCCAGCCAGACGGACAGGATAAATTCACCCCTCCACTTT. V gene TRBV10-3 combines with J gene TRBJ1-6; 7 bases are a match to TRBD1. Germline V lookup: CDR1 ENHRY, CDR2 SYGVKD. V was pared by 10 bases and J by 7 bases, with 10 bases of the junction left unmatched. The CDR3 sequence is 14 residues long.

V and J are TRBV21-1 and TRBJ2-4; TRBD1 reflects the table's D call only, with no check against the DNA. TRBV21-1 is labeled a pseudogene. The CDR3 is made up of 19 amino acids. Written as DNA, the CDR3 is TGTGCCAGCACCCACAGGGGGCGGGAAGGCTACGTTGCCAAAAACATTCAGTACTTC. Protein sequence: CASTHRGREGYVAKNIQYF.

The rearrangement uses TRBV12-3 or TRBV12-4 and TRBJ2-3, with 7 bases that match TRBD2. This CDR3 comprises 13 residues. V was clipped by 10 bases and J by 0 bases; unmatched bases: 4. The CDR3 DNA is TGTGCCACCCAAGCGGGGAGCACAGATACGCAGTATTTT. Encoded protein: CATQAGSTDTQYF.

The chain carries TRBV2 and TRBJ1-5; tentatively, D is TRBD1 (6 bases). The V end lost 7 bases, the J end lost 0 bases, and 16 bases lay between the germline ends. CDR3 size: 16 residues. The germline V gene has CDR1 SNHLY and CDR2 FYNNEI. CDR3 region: CASNRVVGYSNQPQHF. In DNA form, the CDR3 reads TGTGCCAGCAACAGGGTGGTGGGATATAGCAATCAGCCCCAGCATTTT.

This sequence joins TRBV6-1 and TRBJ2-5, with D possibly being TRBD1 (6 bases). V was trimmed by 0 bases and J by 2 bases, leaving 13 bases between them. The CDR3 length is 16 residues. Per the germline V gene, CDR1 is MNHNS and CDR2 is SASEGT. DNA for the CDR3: TGTGCCAGCAGTGAAGCGAATCAGGGGCCTCAAGAGACCCAGTACTTC. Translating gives CASSEANQGPQETQYF.

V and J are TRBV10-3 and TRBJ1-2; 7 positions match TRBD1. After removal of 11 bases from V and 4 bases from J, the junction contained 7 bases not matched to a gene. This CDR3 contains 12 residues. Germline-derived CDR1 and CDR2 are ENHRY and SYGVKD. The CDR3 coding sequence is TGTGCCGAACAGGGGTTTTGCTATGGCTACACCTTC. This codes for CAEQGFCYGYTF.

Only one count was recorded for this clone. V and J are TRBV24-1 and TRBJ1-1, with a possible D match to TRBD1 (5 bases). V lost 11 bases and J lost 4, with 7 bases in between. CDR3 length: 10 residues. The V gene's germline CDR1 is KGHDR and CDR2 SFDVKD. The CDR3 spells CANQGTEAFF. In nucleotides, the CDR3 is TGTGCCAACCAGGGCACTGAAGCTTTCTTT.

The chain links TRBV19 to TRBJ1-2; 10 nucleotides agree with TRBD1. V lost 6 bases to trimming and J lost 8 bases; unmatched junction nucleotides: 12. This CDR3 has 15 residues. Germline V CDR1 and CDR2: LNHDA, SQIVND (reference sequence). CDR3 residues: CASRGAGTGEKGYTF. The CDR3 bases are TGTGCCAGTAGGGGAGCCGGGACAGGGGAAAAGGGCTACACCTTC.

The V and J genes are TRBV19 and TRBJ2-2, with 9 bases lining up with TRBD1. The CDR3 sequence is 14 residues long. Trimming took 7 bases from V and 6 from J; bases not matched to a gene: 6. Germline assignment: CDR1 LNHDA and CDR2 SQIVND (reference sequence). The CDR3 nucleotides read TGTGCCAGTAAGGGGGACAGGGAGGCCGGGGAGCTGTTTTTT. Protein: CASKGDREAGELFF.

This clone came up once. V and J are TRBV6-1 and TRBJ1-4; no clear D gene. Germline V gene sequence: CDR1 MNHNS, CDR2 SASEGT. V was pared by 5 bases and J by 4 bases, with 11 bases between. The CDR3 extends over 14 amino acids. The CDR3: CASSFLQNNEKLFF. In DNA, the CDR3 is TGTGCCAGCAGTTTCCTCCAGAATAATGAAAAACTGTTTTTT.

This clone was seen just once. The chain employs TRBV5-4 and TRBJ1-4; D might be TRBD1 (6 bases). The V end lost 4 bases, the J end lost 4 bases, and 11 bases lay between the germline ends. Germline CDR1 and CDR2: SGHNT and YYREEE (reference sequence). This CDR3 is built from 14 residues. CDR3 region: CASSPKGVNEKLFF. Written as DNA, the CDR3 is TGTGCCAGCAGCCCAAAGGGGGTTAATGAAAAACTGTTTTTT.

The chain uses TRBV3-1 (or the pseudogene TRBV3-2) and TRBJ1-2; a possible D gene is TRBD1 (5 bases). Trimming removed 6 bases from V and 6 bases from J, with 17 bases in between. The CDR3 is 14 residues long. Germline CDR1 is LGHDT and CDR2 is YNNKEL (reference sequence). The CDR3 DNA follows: TGTGCCAGCAGTCTTTCATCAGGGCGCGATGGCTACACCTTC. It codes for CASSLSSGRDGYTF.

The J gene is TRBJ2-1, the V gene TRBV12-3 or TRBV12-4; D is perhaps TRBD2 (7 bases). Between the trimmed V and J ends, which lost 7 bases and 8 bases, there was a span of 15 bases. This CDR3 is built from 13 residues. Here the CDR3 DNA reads TGTGCCAGCACCCAAGGGGGAGGGCATGAGCAGTTCTTC. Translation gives CASTQGGGHEQFF.

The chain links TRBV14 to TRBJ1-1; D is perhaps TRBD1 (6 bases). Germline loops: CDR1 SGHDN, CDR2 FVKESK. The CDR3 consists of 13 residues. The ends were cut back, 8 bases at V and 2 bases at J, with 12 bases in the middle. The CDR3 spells CASGQTINTEAFF. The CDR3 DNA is TGTGCCAGCGGACAGACCATAAACACTGAAGCTTTCTTT. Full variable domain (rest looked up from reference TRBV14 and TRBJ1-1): EAGVTQFPSHSVIEKGQTVTLRCDPISGHDNLYWYRRVMGKEIKFLLHFVKESKQDESGMPNNRFLAERTGGTYSTLKVQPAELEDSGVYFCASGQTINTEAFFGQGTRLTVV.

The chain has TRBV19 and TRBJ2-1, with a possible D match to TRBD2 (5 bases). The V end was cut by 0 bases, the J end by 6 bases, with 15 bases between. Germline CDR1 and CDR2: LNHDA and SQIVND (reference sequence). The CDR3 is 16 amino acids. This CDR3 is CASSIDPGLPGNEQFF. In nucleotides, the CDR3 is TGTGCCAGTAGTATAGACCCCGGACTCCCCGGCAATGAGCAGTTCTTC.

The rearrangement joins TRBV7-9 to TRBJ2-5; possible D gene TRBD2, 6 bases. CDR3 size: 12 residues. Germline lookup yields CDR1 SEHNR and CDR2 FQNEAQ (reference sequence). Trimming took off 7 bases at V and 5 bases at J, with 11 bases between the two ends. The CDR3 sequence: CASNRGGETQYF. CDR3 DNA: TGTGCCAGCAACCGGGGAGGTGAGACCCAGTACTTC.

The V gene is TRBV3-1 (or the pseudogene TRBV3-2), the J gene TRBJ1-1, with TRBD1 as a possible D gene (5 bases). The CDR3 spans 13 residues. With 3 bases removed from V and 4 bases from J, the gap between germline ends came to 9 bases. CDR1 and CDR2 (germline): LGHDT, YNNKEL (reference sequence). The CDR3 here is CASSQGGITEAFF. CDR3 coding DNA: TGTGCCAGCAGCCAGGGGGGGATCACTGAAGCTTTCTTT.

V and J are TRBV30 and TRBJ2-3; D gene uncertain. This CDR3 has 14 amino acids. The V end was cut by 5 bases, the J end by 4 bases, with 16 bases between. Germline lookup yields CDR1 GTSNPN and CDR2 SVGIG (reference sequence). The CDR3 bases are TGTGCCTGGGGCACCAATACAGCCGCAGATACGCAGTATTTT. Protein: CAWGTNTAADTQYF.